The rows below give T cell receptor beta chains drawn from one sample of a study of spatial heterogeneity in lung cancer. MiXCR, run by TCRdb on the 5' RACE reads, gives a single entry per CDR3 protein. This sample has under 150,000 distinct CDR3 sequences, with 9.5% to 14% found just once. The sequencing used PBMCs, collected at follow-up. The receptors were sampled from a female donor with early-stage non-small cell lung cancer. Each CDR3 is given with its conserved first and last residue.

v_call,cdr3_aa
TRBV2,CASKDRAWGTDTQYF
TRBV7-9,CASSLGRTGTTGELFF
TRBV9,CASSVVGGSNQPQHF
TRBV24-1,CATSDISGGSYNEQFF
TRBV5-1,CASSLNRGPTDTQYF
TRBV2,CASSEGIAEAFF
TRBV7-8,CASSLYTGGNSPLHF
TRBV11-2,CASSERQGANVLTF
TRBV30,CAWSTGLDTQYF
TRBV20-1,CSARKDPGNTEAFF
TRBV7-3,CASSLTSGEQFF
TRBV5-6,CASSLDTTDTQYF
TRBV20-1,CSARGGPGGADTQYF
TRBV29-1,CSVGTGPLNTGELFF
TRBV7-9,CASTTVQNEQFF
TRBV10-3,CAISATDTQYF
TRBV9,CASSSQRTSGAQETQYF
TRBV7-8,CASSLASGTGTEAFF
TRBV20-1,CSASGQTGTNYGYTF
TRBV29-1,CTSGWGTDTQYF